This T cell receptor beta chain was captured in a study of blood T cell repertoires in COVID-19 (dated by TCRdb to 2020 to 2022). In the study overall: Samples from collaborators originated in the United States, Italy and Spain and spanned both the acute and convalescent phases of COVID-19. The material from the prospective study consisted of cDNA or gDNA derived from T cells, B-cell-depleted T cells, or PBMCs. Deeply sampled blood TCRbeta repertoires from subjects exposed to, actively infected with, or recovered from COVID-19 were included in the dataset. A freely available public database, intended as a resource for researchers studying the immune response to SARS-CoV-2, is where the repertoires were released. Samples were obtained from the ongoing ImmuneRACE study (first 160 participants) and from 950 to 1,500 subjects provided by 6 global collaborators. Nearly every sample came with metadata listing a de-identified subject ID, COVID-19 status, age in years and sex. Where available, HLA class I and class II types were obtained from metadata supplied by the sample provider rather than from assay-based typing. On the study overall, not on this receptor specifically: How much clinical and demographic metadata was included differed by source and by participant, and the metadata was provided uncurated.

TCRbeta CDR3 regions were amplified from genomic DNA by means of the immunoSEQ Assay, a bias-controlled multiplex PCR. In the paper's pipeline: Nucleated cell counts per sample were estimated from amplification of reference gene primers within the assay. To quantify the absolute abundance of each unique TCRbeta CDR3 rearrangement, sequence reads were collapsed and filtered. For each sample, productive Simpson clonality was calculated as the square root of Simpson's diversity index over productive rearrangements. Sourced from immuneACCESS, this table was stored by TCRdb with only in-frame sequences that have V and J called. A share of the clones is absent; for the studies checked, an unresolved V gene accounts for under half, and the remainder has no known explanation. V, J and clone size are taken as reported in that table, and D and trimming were inferred from the DNA itself. The sample yields about 220,000 clones; roughly 81% were counted once. The biggest ten clones account for 2.5% to 3.5% of the sample.

Notes on this clone: Its cognate antigen has yet to be identified. No base quality information exists; no much larger clone differs at one position.

Another Seattle source contributed samples from volunteer blood donors who had recovered from COVID-19. Whole blood was collected in K2EDTA tubes by collaborating institutions according to the institutions' own protocols. Collaborator samples were shipped for TCRbeta analysis as frozen whole blood, isolated PBMCs, or DNA extracted from either sample type. Sequenced input: peripheral blood. This sequence was found in a man aged 45-65 years who had recovered from COVID-19.

In nucleotide form, the sequence is TGCAGCGCCCACCCGGGAAAACGCACAGATACGCAGTATTTT. This is translated as CSAHPGKRTDTQYF. This chain is built from TRBV29-1 and TRBJ2-3; the D gene is perhaps TRBD2, on 5 matching bases. The germline V gene sets CDR1 to SQVTM and CDR2 to ANQGSEA. A distance of 15 bases separates the germline ends of V and J, which lose 7 bases and 1 base respectively. Including the terminal cysteine and phenylalanine, the CDR3 comprises 14 residues. Of all the DNA, just the CDR3 is kept, 42 bases in frame from base 1.